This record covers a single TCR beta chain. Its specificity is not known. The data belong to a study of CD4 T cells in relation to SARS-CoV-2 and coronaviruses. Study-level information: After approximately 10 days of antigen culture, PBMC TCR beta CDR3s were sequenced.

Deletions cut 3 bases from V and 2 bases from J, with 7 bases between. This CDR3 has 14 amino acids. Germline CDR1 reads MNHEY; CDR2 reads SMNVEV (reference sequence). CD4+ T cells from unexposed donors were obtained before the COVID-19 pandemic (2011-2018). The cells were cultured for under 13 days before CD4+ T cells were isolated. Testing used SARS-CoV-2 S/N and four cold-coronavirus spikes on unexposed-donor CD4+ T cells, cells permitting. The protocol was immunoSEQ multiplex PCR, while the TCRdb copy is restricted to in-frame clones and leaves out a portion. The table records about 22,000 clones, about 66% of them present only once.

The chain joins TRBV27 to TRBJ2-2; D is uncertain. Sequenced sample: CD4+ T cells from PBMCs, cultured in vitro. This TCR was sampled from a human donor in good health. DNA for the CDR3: TGTGCCAGCAGTTTTGTAGCTAACACCGGGGAGCTGTTTTTT. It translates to CASSFVANTGELFF.